Below, one T cell receptor (beta chain) is given with its context. Its specificity is unknown. The data are from a study of cytomegalovirus exposure and HLA in healthy donors. Study-level background: The roughly 670 first-cohort repertoires shared a platform with the approximately 120 validation repertoires, as reported in a later analysis. General study points: Most observed TCR sequences were rare, whereas some public TCRs were detected in many donors. The study listed around 150 cytomegalovirus-associated TCR beta chains.

This table comes from immunoSEQ multiplex PCR, and its TCRdb copy is limited to in-frame clones, with some not included. Of some 150,000 clones listed, 88% are singletons. V gave up 4 bases and J gave up 3 bases; unmatched junction bases: 5. This CDR3 spans 15 amino acids. The germline V gene encodes CDR1 SNHLY and CDR2 FYNNEI. The chain is built from TRBV2 and TRBJ2-2, with 7 bases aligning to TRBD2. The sample consisted of PBMCs. The receptor's source is a man younger than 35 in good health and CMV-seronegative. This CDR3 is CASSGEGLDTGELFF. In nucleotides, the CDR3 is TGTGCCAGCAGTGGGGAGGGGTTGGACACCGGGGAGCTGTTTTTT. The whole variable domain, remainder taken from reference TRBV2 and TRBJ2-2, is EPEVTQTPSHQVTQMGQEVILRCVPISNHLYFYWYRQILGQKVEFLVSFYNNEISEKSEIFDDQFSVERPDGSNFTLKIRSTKLEDSAMYFCASSGEGLDTGELFFGEGSRLTVL.